This TCR beta chain was sequenced for a study of T cell responses to AZD1222 COVID-19 vaccine. The study, taken as a whole, reports: Spike-specific TCR breadth and depth both grew after two AZD1222 doses. Dominant at 160-218 and 743-854, vaccine-associated CD4 TCRs also spanned spike. The number of AZD1222 recipients seropositive at baseline was only 5 to 7. White British people made up most donors, females outnumbered males, and clonal diversity was possibly underestimated.

The CDR3 runs 15 residues. Trimming shortened V by 2 bases and J by 0 bases, and 8 bases separated the two germline ends. Germline CDR1 is MNHEY and CDR2 is SVGAGI. The data were produced by immunoSEQ multiplex PCR, yet TCRdb's version contains in-frame clones alone and is incomplete. Here the sample spans some 250,000 clones, 94% being singletons. This clone was observed a single time. As yet, its antigen is unknown. The V call is TRBV6-5, the J call TRBJ1-3; D is unresolved. The starting material was peripheral blood, obtained 28 days after the second AZD1222 dose. The sequence derives from an adult who received the AZD1222 COVID-19 vaccine. The CDR3 region has the DNA TGTGCCAGCAGTTACAAGTATTTCTCTGGAAACACCATATATTTT. Amino acid sequence: CASSYKYFSGNTIYF.